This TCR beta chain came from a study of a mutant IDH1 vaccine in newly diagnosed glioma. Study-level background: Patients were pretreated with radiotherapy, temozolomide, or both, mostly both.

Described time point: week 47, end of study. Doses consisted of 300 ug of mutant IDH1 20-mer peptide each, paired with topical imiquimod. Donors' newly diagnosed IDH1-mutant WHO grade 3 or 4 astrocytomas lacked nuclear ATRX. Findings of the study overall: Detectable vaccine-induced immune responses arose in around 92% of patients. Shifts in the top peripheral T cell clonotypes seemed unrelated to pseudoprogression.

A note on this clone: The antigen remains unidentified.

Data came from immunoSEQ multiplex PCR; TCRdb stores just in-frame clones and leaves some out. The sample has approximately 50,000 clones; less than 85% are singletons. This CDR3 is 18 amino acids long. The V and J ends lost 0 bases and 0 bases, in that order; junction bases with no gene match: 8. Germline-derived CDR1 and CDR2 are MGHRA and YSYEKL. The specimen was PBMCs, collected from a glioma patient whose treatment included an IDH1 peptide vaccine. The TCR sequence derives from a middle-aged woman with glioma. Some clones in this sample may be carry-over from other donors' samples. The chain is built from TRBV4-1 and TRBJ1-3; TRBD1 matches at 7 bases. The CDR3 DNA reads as TGCGCCAGCAGCCAAGAAGGAGGGGACAGCTTCTCTGGAAACACCATATATTTT. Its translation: CASSQEGGDSFSGNTIYF.